These T cell receptor beta chains were read from a single sample in a study of ipilimumab plus nivolumab after autologous stem cell transplantation. The table came from immunoSEQ multiplex PCR; TCRdb's copy has only in-frame clones and leaves some out. The sample carries 11,000 or so clones, roughly 75% recorded once. Sequences were derived from PBMCs, sampled in a trial of ipilimumab plus nivolumab as post-transplant consolidation. The receptor source for this set is a male donor with multiple myeloma. The CDR3 runs from the conserved cysteine through the conserved F or W. D genes are given only for firm matches. A clone size is listed for some rows: how often the clone was seen (once, few, many), or a class if it is expanded.

CDR3: CASSQAAASGNTIYF
DNA: TGTGCCAGCAGCCAAGCCGCGGCCTCTGGAAACACCATATATTTT
V: TRBV4-2
D: .
size: .
J: TRBJ1-3

CDR3: CASSFRDIGSYGYTF
DNA: TGTGCCAGCAGCTTCCGGGACATTGGAAGTTATGGCTACACCTTC
V: TRBV9
D: .
size: .
J: TRBJ1-2

CDR3: CASRPLGNWKETQYF
DNA: TGTGCCAGCAGACCACTCGGGAACTGGAAGGAGACCCAGTACTTC
V: TRBV6-4
D: .
size: .
J: TRBJ2-5

CDR3: CASSASNQPQHF
DNA: TGTGCCAGCAGCGCTAGCAATCAGCCCCAGCATTTT
V: TRBV7-2
D: .
size: .
J: TRBJ1-5

CDR3: CASSQEGGTGYEQYF
DNA: TGCGCCAGCAGCCAAGAAGGGGGCACAGGCTACGAGCAGTACTTC
V: TRBV4-1
D: TRBD1
size: .
J: TRBJ2-7

CDR3: CASSLGWANDEQYF
DNA: TGCGCCAGCAGCTTGGGTTGGGCGAATGACGAGCAGTACTTC
V: TRBV5-1
D: .
size: .
J: TRBJ2-7

CDR3: CASSQSVGAWRTDTQYF
DNA: TGCGCCAGCAGTCAATCGGTCGGCGCCTGGCGCACAGATACGCAGTATTTT
V: TRBV23-1
D: .
size: once
J: TRBJ2-3

CDR3: CASSVAGGNYGYTF
DNA: TGTGCCAGCAGCGTAGCTGGGGGGAACTATGGCTACACCTTC
V: TRBV9
D: .
size: few
J: TRBJ1-2

CDR3: CASSFAGHPGQPQHF
DNA: TGTGCCAGCAGCTTTGCCGGGCATCCAGGACAGCCCCAGCATTTT
V: TRBV13
D: .
size: .
J: TRBJ1-5

CDR3: CASSEPRAAGNTIYF
DNA: TGTGCCAGCAGTGAGCCGAGGGCGGCTGGAAACACCATATATTTT
V: TRBV6-1
D: .
size: few
J: TRBJ1-3

CDR3: CSVEFSGGTDTQYF
DNA: TGCAGCGTTGAGTTCTCGGGGGGCACAGATACGCAGTATTTT
V: TRBV29-1
D: .
size: .
J: TRBJ2-3

CDR3: CASSYRYEQYF
DNA: TGTGCCAGCAGTTATCGCTACGAGCAGTACTTC
V: TRBV6-5
D: .
size: .
J: TRBJ2-7

CDR3: CASSLGLLAGAENIQYF
DNA: TGCGCCAGCAGCCTCGGATTACTAGCGGGGGCAGAAAACATTCAGTACTTC
V: TRBV5-1
D: TRBD2
size: .
J: TRBJ2-4

CDR3: CASSYGGATGELFF
DNA: TGTGCCAGCAGTTACGGGGGGGCCACCGGGGAGCTGTTTTTT
V: TRBV6-5
D: .
size: .
J: TRBJ2-2

CDR3: CASSLGGRGGLARANEQFF
DNA: TGTGCCAGCAGCCTAGGAGGTCGGGGGGGACTAGCCAGGGCCAATGAGCAGTTCTTC
V: TRBV11-1
D: TRBD2
size: .
J: TRBJ2-1

CDR3: CASSLASGRYNSPLHF
DNA: TGTGCCAGCAGCTTAGCGTCAGGGAGGTATAATTCACCCCTCCACTTT
V: TRBV7-9
D: .
size: .
J: TRBJ1-6

CDR3: CASRVLGVYGYTF
DNA: TGTGCCAGTAGAGTGTTAGGAGTCTATGGCTACACCTTC
V: TRBV19
D: .
size: few
J: TRBJ1-2

CDR3: CASSFGDGYGYTF
DNA: TGTGCCAGCAGCTTCGGTGACGGCTATGGCTACACCTTC
V: TRBV5-4
D: .
size: few
J: TRBJ1-2

CDR3: CASSFGTGGQPQHF
DNA: TGTGCCAGCAGCTTCGGTACAGGGGGTCAGCCCCAGCATTTT
V: TRBV11-3
D: TRBD1
size: .
J: TRBJ1-5

CDR3: CASSLVGETQYF
DNA: TGCGCCAGCAGCTTGGTGGGAGAGACCCAGTACTTC
V: TRBV5-1
D: .
size: .
J: TRBJ2-5

CDR3: CASSFWKNGGETQYF
DNA: TGTGCCAGCAGCTTCTGGAAAAACGGGGGGGAGACCCAGTACTTC
V: TRBV7-9
D: TRBD2
size: .
J: TRBJ2-5

CDR3: CATSSETGTVGTGVYEQYF
DNA: TGTGCCACCAGCAGCGAAACCGGGACAGTGGGGACAGGGGTCTACGAGCAGTACTTC
V: TRBV15
D: TRBD1
size: .
J: TRBJ2-7

CDR3: CASSTRTGGSESPLHF
DNA: TGTGCCAGCAGCACGCGGACAGGGGGTTCTGAATCACCCCTCCACTTT
V: TRBV7-9
D: TRBD1
size: .
J: TRBJ1-6

CDR3: CASSSGTVYSNQPQHF
DNA: TGTGCCAGCAGTTCCGGGACAGTTTATAGCAATCAGCCCCAGCATTTT
V: TRBV28
D: TRBD1
size: medium-sized
J: TRBJ1-5

CDR3: CSVEDRRDGYTF
DNA: TGCAGCGTTGAAGATCGCAGGGATGGCTACACCTTC
V: TRBV29-1
D: .
size: .
J: TRBJ1-2

CDR3: CASRGDRVGTEAFF
DNA: TGTGCCAGCAGGGGGGACAGGGTGGGCACTGAAGCTTTCTTT
V: TRBV2
D: TRBD1
size: .
J: TRBJ1-1

CDR3: CASSLQGVWTEAFF
DNA: TGTGCCAGCAGTTTACAGGGGGTGTGGACTGAAGCTTTCTTT
V: TRBV27
D: TRBD1
size: .
J: TRBJ1-1

CDR3: CASSLSLAGGREQFF
DNA: TGTGCCAGCAGTTTATCACTAGCGGGGGGGCGTGAGCAGTTCTTC
V: TRBV27
D: TRBD2
size: .
J: TRBJ2-1

CDR3: CASTGGGATQYF
DNA: TGTGCCAGCACGGGGGGAGGAGCTACGCAGTATTTT
V: TRBV6-1
D: TRBD2
size: .
J: TRBJ2-3

CDR3: CASSFRNTGELFF
DNA: TGTGCCAGCAGTTTCAGGAACACCGGGGAGCTGTTTTTT
V: TRBV27
D: .
size: .
J: TRBJ2-2

CDR3: CASSSVRPPYEQYF
DNA: TGTGCCAGCAGTTCAGTTAGACCACCATACGAGCAGTACTTC
V: TRBV6-1
D: .
size: .
J: TRBJ2-7

CDR3: CASRLRAGGFYEQYF
DNA: TGTGCCAGCCGCCTGAGGGCAGGGGGTTTCTACGAGCAGTACTTC
V: TRBV28
D: TRBD1
size: once
J: TRBJ2-7

CDR3: CASSVAASGGLADTQYF
DNA: TGTGCCAGCAGCGTAGCGGCTAGCGGGGGACTCGCAGATACGCAGTATTTT
V: TRBV9
D: TRBD2
size: medium-sized
J: TRBJ2-3

CDR3: CASSPSTGVAYNSPLHF
DNA: TGTGCCAGCAGCCCCTCGACAGGGGTCGCCTATAATTCACCCCTCCACTTT
V: TRBV7-2
D: TRBD1
size: .
J: TRBJ1-6

CDR3: CASLEERSSGMNTEAFF
DNA: TGTGCCAGCCTCGAGGAGCGCTCGAGCGGAATGAACACTGAAGCTTTCTTT
V: TRBV2
D: .
size: .
J: TRBJ1-1

CDR3: CASSLNPPRDEQFF
DNA: TGTGCCAGCAGCTTAAACCCTCCAAGGGATGAGCAGTTCTTC
V: TRBV7-6
D: .
size: .
J: TRBJ2-1

CDR3: CAWSVRRQGDGYTF
DNA: TGTGCCTGGAGTGTCCGACGACAGGGTGATGGCTACACCTTC
V: TRBV30
D: TRBD1
size: .
J: TRBJ1-2

CDR3: CASSLQQDSTEAFF
DNA: TGTGCCAGCTCACTTCAACAGGACAGCACTGAAGCTTTCTTT
V: TRBV18
D: .
size: .
J: TRBJ1-1

CDR3: CASSLGNRGSSNQPQHF
DNA: TGTGCCAGCAGCTTAGGCAACAGGGGCTCGAGCAATCAGCCCCAGCATTTT
V: TRBV7-9
D: TRBD1
size: .
J: TRBJ1-5

CDR3: CASSEAFVGPSGELFF
DNA: TGTGCCAGCAGTGAAGCCTTCGTGGGGCCGTCCGGGGAGCTGTTTTTT
V: TRBV6-1
D: .
size: .
J: TRBJ2-2

CDR3: CATSSRGGRSYNEQFF
DNA: TGTGCCACCAGCAGCCGCGGGGGCCGCTCCTACAATGAGCAGTTCTTC
V: TRBV15
D: .
size: .
J: TRBJ2-1

CDR3: CATSREYYAFF
DNA: TGTGCCACCAGCAGAGAGTATTATGCTTTCTTT
V: TRBV15
D: .
size: .
J: TRBJ1-1